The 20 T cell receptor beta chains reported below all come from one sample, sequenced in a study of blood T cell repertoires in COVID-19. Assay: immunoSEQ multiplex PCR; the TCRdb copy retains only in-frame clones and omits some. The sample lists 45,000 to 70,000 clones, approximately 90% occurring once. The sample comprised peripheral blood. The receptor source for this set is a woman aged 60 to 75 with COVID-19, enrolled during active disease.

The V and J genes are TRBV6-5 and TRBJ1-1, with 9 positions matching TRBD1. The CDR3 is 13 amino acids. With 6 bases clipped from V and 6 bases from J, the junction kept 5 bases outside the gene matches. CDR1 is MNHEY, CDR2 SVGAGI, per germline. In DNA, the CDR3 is TGTGCCAGCAGGACAGGGGGGAGCGCTGAAGCTTTCTTT. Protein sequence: CASRTGGSAEAFF.

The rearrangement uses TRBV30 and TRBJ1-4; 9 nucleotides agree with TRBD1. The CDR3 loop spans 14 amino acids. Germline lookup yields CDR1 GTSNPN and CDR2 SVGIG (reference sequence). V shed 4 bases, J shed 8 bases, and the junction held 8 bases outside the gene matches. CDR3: CAWTPGQGDEKLFF. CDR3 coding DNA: TGTGCCTGGACTCCGGGACAGGGTGACGAAAAACTGTTTTTT. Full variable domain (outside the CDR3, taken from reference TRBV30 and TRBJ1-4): SQTIHQWPATLVQPVGSPLSLECTVEGTSNPNLYWYRQAAGRGLQLLFYSVGIGQISSEVPQNLSASRPQDRQFILSSKKLLLSDSGFYLCAWTPGQGDEKLFFGSGTQLSVL.

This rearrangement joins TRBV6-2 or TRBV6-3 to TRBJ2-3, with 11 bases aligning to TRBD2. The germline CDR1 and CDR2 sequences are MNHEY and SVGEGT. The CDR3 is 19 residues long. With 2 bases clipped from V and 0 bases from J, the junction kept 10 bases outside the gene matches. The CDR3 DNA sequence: TGTGCCAGCAGTTACCCCACCGGGACTAGCGGACCTAGCACAGATACGCAGTATTTT. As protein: CASSYPTGTSGPSTDTQYF.

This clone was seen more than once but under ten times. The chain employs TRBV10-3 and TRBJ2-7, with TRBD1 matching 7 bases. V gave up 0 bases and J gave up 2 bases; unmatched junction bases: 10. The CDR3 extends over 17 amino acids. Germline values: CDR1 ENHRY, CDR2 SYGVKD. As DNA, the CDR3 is TGTGCCATCAGTGAGTCAAGTGGTGTCAGGGGGACCTACGAGCAGTACTTC. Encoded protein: CAISESSGVRGTYEQYF.

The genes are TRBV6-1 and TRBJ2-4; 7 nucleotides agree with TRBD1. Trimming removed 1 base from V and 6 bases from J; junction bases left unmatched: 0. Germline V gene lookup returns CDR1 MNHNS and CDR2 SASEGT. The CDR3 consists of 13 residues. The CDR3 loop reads CASSEGTGNIQYF. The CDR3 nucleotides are TGTGCCAGCAGTGAAGGGACAGGAAACATTCAGTACTTC.

In DNA, the CDR3 is TGTGCCAGCAGCGTATGGAGCGACGACACCGGGGAGCTGTTTTTT. Amino acids: CASSVWSDDTGELFF. This chain connects TRBV9 to TRBJ2-2; D is unclear. With 1 base removed from V and 3 bases from J, the gap between germline ends came to 10 bases. Germline loops: CDR1 SGDLS, CDR2 YYNGEE. This CDR3 spans 15 amino acids.

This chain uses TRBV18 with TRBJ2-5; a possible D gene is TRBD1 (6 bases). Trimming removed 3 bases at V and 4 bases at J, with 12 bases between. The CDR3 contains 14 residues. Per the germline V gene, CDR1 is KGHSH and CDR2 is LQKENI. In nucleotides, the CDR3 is TGTGCCAGCTCACCCGCCAGGGGCGGAGAGACCCAGTACTTC. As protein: CASSPARGGETQYF.

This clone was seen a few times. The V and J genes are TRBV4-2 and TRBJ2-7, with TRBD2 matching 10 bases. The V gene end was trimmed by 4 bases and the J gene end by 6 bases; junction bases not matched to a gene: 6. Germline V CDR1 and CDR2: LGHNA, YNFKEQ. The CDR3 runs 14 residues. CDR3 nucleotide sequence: TGTGCCAGCAGCCCATCTAGCGGGGGAGTCGAGCAGTACTTC. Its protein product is CASSPSSGGVEQYF.

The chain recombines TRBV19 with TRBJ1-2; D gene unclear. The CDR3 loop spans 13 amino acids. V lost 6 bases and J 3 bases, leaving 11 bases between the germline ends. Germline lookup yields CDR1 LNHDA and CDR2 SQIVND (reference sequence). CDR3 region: CASRLEVDYGYTF. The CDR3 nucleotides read TGTGCCAGTAGGTTGGAGGTGGACTATGGCTACACCTTC.

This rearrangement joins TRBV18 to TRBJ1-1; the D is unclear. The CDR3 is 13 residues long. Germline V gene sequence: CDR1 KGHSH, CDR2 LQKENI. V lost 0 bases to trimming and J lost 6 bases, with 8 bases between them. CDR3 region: CASSPPKAPEAFF. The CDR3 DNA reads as TGTGCCAGCTCACCACCGAAAGCCCCTGAAGCTTTCTTT. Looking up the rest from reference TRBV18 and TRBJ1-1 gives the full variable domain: NAGVMQNPRHLVRRRGQEARLRCSPMKGHSHVYWYRQLPEEGLKFMVYLQKENIIDESGMPKERFSAEFPKEGPSILRIQQVVRGDSAAYFCASSPPKAPEAFFGQGTRLTVV.

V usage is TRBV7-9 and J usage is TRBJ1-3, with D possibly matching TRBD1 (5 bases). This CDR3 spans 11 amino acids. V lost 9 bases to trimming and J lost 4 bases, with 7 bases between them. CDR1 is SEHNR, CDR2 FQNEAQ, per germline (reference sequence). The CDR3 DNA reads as TGTGCCAGAGGGGAAGGAAACACCATATATTTT. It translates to CARGEGNTIYF.

The CDR3 protein is CASSQDSGWETQYF. The CDR3 bases are TGCGCCAGCAGCCAAGACTCAGGGTGGGAGACCCAGTACTTC. The V and J genes are TRBV4-1 and TRBJ2-5; D is perhaps TRBD1 (5 bases). The germline V gene has CDR1 MGHRA and CDR2 YSYEKL. The CDR3 contains 14 residues. V was pared by 0 bases and J by 5 bases, with 10 bases between.

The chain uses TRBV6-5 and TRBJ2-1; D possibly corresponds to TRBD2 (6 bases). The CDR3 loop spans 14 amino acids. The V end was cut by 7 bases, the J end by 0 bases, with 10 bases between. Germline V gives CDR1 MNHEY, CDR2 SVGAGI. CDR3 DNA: TGTGCCAGCAAGGCGGGGAGCTCCTACAATGAGCAGTTCTTC. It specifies CASKAGSSYNEQFF.

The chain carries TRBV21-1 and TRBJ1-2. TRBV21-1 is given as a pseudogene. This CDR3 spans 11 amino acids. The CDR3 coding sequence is TGTGCCCCAAAGGCGGGGGAAGGCTACACCTTC. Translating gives CAPKAGEGYTF.

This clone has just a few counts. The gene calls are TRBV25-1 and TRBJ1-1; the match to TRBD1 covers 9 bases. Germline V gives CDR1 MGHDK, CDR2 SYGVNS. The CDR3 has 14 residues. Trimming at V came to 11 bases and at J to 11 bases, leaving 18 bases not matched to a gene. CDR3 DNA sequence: TGTGCCGGTCTCCTATGGGACAGGGACGATTACGCTTTCTTT. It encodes CAGLLWDRDDYAFF.

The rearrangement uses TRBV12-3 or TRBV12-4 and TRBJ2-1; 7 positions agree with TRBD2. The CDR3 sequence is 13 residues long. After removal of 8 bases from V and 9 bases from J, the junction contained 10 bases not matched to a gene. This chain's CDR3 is CASLTSKEFEQFF. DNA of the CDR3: TGTGCCAGCCTGACTAGCAAGGAGTTTGAGCAGTTCTTC.

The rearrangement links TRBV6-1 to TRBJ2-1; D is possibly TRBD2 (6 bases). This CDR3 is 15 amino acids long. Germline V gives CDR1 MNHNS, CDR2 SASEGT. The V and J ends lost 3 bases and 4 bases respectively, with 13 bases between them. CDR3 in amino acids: CASSDVGSVYNEQFF. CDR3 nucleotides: TGTGCCAGCAGTGATGTCGGGAGCGTTTACAATGAGCAGTTCTTC.

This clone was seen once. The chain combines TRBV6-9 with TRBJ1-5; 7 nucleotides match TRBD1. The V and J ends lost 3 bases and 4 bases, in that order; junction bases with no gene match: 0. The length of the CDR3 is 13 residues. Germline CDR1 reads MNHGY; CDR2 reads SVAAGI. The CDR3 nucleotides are TGTGCCAGCAGTTACAGGGGGAATCAGCCCCAGCATTTT. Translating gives CASSYRGNQPQHF.

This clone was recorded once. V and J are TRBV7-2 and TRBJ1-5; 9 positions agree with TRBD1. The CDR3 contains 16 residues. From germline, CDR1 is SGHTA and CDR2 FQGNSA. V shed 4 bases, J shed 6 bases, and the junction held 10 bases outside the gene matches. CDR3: CASSSLGTGIGQPQHF. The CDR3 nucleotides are TGTGCCAGCAGCTCCCTCGGGACAGGGATTGGTCAGCCCCAGCATTTT. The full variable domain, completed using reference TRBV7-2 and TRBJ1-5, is GAGVSQSPSNKVTEKGKDVELRCDPISGHTALYWYRQSLGQGLEFLIYFQGNSAPDKSGLPSDRFSAERTGGSVSTLTIQRTQQEDSAVYLCASSSLGTGIGQPQHFGDGTRLSIL.

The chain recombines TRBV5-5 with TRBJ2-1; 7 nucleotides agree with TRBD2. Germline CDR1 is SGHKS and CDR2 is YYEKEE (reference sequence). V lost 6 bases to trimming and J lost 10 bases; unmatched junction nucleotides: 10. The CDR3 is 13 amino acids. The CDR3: CASKLSGAREQFF. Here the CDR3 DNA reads TGTGCCAGCAAGCTAAGCGGGGCTCGGGAGCAGTTCTTC.